This is a list of T cell receptor beta chains from one sample in a study of T cells in Graves' hyperthyroidism and ophthalmopathy. Via MiXCR, TCRdb re-called the multiplex PCR reads, giving one row per CDR3 protein. The repertoire holds 500,000 to 700,000 distinct CDR3 sequences, 15% to 20% seen once, with around 18% in the top ten. Material: blood. These receptor sequences come from a young woman with Graves' hyperthyroidism. Each CDR3 is given with its conserved first and last residue. Fields, in order: CDR3 length, V gene, D gene, J gene, CDR3 protein. A D gene is named only where the DNA matches it firmly.

17,TRBV7-9,TRBD2,TRBJ2-2,CASSVALAGGNTGELFF
13,TRBV19,NA,TRBJ2-5,CASSVAGTETQYF
16,TRBV3-1,TRBD2,TRBJ2-3,CASSPQLAASTDTQYF
17,TRBV12-5,NA,TRBJ1-2,CASGLIGFGPGKNGYTF
15,TRBV29-1,TRBD2,TRBJ2-1,CSAEITRGRAGEQFF
19,TRBV13,TRBD2,TRBJ2-3,CASSRVRGGGAMVSDTQYF
13,TRBV28,TRBD2,TRBJ2-7,CASSLGASGEQYF
14,TRBV5-4,NA,TRBJ1-1,CASSHKLQNTEAFF
16,TRBV3-1,TRBD2,TRBJ2-3,CASSQVGGGALHTQYF
13,TRBV29-1,NA,TRBJ2-7,CSVDSPEGYEQYF
13,TRBV6-2/TRBV6-3,NA,TRBJ2-2,CASRLTYPGELFF
11,TRBV20-1,TRBD1,TRBJ2-7,CSALGQGEQYF
16,TRBV3-1,TRBD1,TRBJ2-1,CASSPRQGSAYNEQFF
14,TRBV13,NA,TRBJ2-5,CASSFSEYQETQYF
16,TRBV24-1,TRBD1,TRBJ2-3,CATSDPGQGATDTQYF
15,TRBV9,NA,TRBJ2-1,CASSVVGTFYNEQFF
15,TRBV10-3,TRBD2,TRBJ2-1,CAIMGTSGRSNEQFF
13,TRBV28,NA,TRBJ1-2,CASRKPPSEGYTF
13,TRBV7-3,NA,TRBJ1-2,CASSSEGGYGYTF
17,TRBV28,NA,TRBJ2-3,CASSPRRAVIGTDTQYF
16,TRBV13,TRBD1,TRBJ2-5,CASSPRDRGYQETQYF
16,TRBV5-1,TRBD2,TRBJ2-7,CASSLGLAGAFYEQYF
17,TRBV28,NA,TRBJ2-2,CASSLLVEFANTGELFF
16,TRBV10-3,NA,TRBJ2-6,CAISESADAGANVLTF
13,TRBV30,NA,TRBJ1-1,CAWSFRGNTEAFF
16,TRBV6-2/TRBV6-3,TRBD2,TRBJ2-1,CASSQLAGGPVNEQFF
18,TRBV4-1,NA,TRBJ1-2,CASSQVPRRGDGNYGYTF
11,TRBV24-1,TRBD1,TRBJ2-3,CATETGPVQYF
13,TRBV28,NA,TRBJ2-3,CATTGAHTDTQYF
13,TRBV10-2,TRBD2,TRBJ2-2,CAIVGRASGELFF
15,TRBV10-2,TRBD1,TRBJ2-3,CASRETGSSTDTQYF
13,TRBV6-2/TRBV6-3,NA,TRBJ1-4,CASEGHPNEKLFF
16,TRBV6-2/TRBV6-3,TRBD1,TRBJ1-2,CASRPPGTGTIYGYTF
15,TRBV28,NA,TRBJ1-3,CASSLPGQPQNTIYF
16,TRBV5-4,TRBD2,TRBJ2-3,CASSFGSGNVLNTQYF
16,TRBV4-3,NA,TRBJ2-5,CASSQEFYPSRETQYF
14,TRBV27,TRBD1,TRBJ2-7,CASTRDRVRYEQYF
13,TRBV11-2,NA,TRBJ1-1,CASSLGHHLEAFF
16,TRBV20-1,TRBD2,TRBJ2-3,CSAKLAGGLGTDTQYF
15,TRBV12-3/TRBV12-4,NA,TRBJ1-6,CASSPRDTNNSPLHF
16,TRBV12-3/TRBV12-4,TRBD1,TRBJ1-5,CASSSRTGGEVQPQHF
11,TRBV7-9,NA,TRBJ2-7,CASSPEGEQYF
16,TRBV11-1,TRBD2,TRBJ2-1,CASSSLTSGSWYEQFF
18,TRBV6-9,TRBD2,TRBJ2-1,CASSLRSGRVLGYNEQFF
15,TRBV7-6,TRBD2,TRBJ2-3,CASSLAAGGGDTQYF
12,TRBV12-3/TRBV12-4,NA,TRBJ2-3,CASSFSVDTQYF
16,TRBV2,TRBD1,TRBJ1-2,CASSEARGQGAGGYTF
16,TRBV19,NA,TRBJ1-5,CASSIPVRMDRQPQHF
17,TRBV4-3,NA,TRBJ2-1,CASSPVGRLSSYNEQFF